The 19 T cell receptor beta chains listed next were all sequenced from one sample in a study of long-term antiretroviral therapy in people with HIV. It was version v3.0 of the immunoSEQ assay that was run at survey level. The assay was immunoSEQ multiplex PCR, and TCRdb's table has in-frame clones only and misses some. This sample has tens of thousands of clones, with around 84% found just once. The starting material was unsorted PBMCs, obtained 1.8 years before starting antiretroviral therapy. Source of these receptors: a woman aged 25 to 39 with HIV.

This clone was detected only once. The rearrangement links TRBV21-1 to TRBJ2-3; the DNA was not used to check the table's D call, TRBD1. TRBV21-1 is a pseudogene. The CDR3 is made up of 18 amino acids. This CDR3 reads CASSKGPGTVTTSDTQYF. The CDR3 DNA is TGTGCCAGCAGCAAAGGGCCCGGGACAGTCACAACCTCCGATACGCAGTATTTT.

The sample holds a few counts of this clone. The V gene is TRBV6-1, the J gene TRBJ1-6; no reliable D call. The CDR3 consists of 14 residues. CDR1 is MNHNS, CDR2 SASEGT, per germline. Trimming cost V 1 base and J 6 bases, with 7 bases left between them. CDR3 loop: CASSEDTRNSPLHF. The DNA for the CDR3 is TGTGCCAGCAGTGAAGATACCCGTAATTCACCCCTCCACTTT.

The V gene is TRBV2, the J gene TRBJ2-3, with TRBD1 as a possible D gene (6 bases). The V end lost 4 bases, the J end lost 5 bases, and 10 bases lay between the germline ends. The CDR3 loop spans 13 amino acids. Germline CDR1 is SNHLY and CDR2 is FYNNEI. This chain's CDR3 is CASSGTELDTQYF. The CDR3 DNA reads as TGTGCCAGCAGTGGGACAGAATTAGATACGCAGTATTTT. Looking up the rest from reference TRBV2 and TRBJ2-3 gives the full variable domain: EPEVTQTPSHQVTQMGQEVILRCVPISNHLYFYWYRQILGQKVEFLVSFYNNEISEKSEIFDDQFSVERPDGSNFTLKIRSTKLEDSAMYFCASSGTELDTQYFGPGTRLTVL.

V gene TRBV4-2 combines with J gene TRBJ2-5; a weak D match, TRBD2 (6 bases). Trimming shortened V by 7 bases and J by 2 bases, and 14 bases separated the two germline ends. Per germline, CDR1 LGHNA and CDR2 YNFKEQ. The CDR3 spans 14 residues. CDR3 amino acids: CASNSPGLQETQYF. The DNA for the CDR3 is TGTGCCAGCAATAGCCCGGGACTGCAAGAGACCCAGTACTTC.

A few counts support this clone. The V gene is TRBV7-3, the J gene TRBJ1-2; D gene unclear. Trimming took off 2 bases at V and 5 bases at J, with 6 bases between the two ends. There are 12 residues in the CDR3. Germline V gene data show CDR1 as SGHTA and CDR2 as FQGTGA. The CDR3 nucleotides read TGTGCCAGCAGCTTATCGGGTTATGGCTACACCTTC. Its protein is CASSLSGYGYTF.

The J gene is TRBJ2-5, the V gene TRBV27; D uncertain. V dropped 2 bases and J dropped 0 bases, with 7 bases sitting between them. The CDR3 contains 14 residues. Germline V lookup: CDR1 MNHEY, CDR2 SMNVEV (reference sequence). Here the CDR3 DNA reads TGTGCCAGCAGTTTACTCCTTGACCAAGAGACCCAGTACTTC. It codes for CASSLLLDQETQYF.

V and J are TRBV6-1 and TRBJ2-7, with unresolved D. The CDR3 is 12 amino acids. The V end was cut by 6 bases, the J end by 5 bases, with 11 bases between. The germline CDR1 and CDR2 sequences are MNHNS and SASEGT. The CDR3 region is CASRELLDEQYF. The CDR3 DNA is TGTGCCAGCAGAGAACTATTGGACGAGCAGTACTTC.

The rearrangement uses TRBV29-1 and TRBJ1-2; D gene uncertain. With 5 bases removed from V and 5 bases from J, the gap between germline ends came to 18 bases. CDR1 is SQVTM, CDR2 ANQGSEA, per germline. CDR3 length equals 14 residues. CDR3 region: CSVKSGSQAYGYTF. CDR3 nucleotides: TGCAGCGTTAAATCGGGCAGCCAAGCTTATGGCTACACCTTC.

CDR3 DNA: TGTGCCAGCAGTGAAACGGACAGCCGATCACTCTACGAGCAGTACGTC. It yields the protein CASSETDSRSLYEQYV. The chain employs TRBV2 and TRBJ2-7; possible D gene TRBD1, 6 bases. The V end was cut by 2 bases, the J end by 3 bases, with 17 bases between. The CDR3 length is 16 residues. Germline values: CDR1 SNHLY, CDR2 FYNNEI.

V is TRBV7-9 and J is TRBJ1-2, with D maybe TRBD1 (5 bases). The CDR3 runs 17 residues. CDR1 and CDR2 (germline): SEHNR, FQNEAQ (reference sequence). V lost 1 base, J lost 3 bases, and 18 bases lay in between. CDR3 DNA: TGTGCCAGCAGCTTAGTTACAGGCATGGACGGCTACTATGGCTACACCTTC. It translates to CASSLVTGMDGYYGYTF. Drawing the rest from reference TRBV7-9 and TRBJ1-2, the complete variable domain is DTGVSQNPRHKITKRGQNVTFRCDPISEHNRLYWYRQTLGQGPEFLTYFQNEAQLEKSRLLSDRFSAERPKGSFSTLEIQRTEQGDSAMYLCASSLVTGMDGYYGYTFGSGTRLTVV.

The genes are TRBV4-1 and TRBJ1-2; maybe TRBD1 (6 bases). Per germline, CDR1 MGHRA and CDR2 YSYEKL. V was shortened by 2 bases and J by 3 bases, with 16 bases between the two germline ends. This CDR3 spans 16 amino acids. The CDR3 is CASSQPIGGGDYGYTF. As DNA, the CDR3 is TGCGCCAGCAGCCAACCCATCGGGGGGGGCGACTATGGCTACACCTTC.

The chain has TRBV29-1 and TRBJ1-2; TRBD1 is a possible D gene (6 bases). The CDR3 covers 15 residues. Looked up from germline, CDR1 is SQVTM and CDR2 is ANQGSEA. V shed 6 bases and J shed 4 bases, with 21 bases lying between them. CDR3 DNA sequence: TGCAGCGTAACCTCCGTGTGGACAGAGGGCTATGGCTACACCTTC. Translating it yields CSVTSVWTEGYGYTF.

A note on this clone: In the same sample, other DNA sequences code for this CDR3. The CDR3 DNA sequence: TGTGCCAGCTCACCACAAGGGAACACTGAAGCTTTCTTT. Translated, it gives CASSPQGNTEAFF. This chain links TRBV18 with TRBJ1-1; D is undetermined. Trimming took off 1 base at V and 1 base at J, with 4 bases between the two ends. This CDR3 is 13 amino acids long. CDR1 is KGHSH and CDR2 is LQKENI in the germline V gene.

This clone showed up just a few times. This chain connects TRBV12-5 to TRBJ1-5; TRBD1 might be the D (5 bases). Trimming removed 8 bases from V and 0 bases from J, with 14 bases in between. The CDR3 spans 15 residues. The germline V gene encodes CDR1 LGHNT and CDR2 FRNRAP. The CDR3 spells CASRGPGFSNQPQHF. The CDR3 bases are TGTGCTAGTCGGGGACCGGGCTTTAGCAATCAGCCCCAGCATTTT.

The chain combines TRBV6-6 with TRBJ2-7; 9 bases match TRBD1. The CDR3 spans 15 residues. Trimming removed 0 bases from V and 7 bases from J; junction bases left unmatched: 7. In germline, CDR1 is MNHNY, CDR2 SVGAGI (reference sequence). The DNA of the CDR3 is TGTGCCAGCAGTTACTCGGGACAGGGCTCTTGGGAGCAGTACTTC. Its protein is CASSYSGQGSWEQYF.

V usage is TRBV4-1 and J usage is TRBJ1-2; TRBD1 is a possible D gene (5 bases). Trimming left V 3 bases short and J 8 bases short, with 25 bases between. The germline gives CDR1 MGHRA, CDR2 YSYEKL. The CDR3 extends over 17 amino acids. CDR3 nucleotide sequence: TGCGCCAGCAGCCAGATACCCGGGACGTTAGGGGTTGGAGGCTACACCTTC. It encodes CASSQIPGTLGVGGYTF.

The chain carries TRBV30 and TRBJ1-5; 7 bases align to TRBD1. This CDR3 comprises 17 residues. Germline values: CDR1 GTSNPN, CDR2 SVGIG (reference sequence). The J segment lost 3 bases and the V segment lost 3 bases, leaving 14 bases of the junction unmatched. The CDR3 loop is CAWSVSSADRTNQPQHF. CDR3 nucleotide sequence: TGTGCCTGGAGCGTAAGTTCAGCGGACAGGACCAATCAGCCCCAGCATTTT.

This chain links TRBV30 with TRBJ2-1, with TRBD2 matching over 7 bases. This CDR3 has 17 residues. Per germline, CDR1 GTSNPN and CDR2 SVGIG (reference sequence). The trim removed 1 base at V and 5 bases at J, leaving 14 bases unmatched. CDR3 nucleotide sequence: TGTGCCTGGAGTGCGACCAAGGGACTACCCGGACACAATGAGCAGTTCTTC. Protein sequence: CAWSATKGLPGHNEQFF.

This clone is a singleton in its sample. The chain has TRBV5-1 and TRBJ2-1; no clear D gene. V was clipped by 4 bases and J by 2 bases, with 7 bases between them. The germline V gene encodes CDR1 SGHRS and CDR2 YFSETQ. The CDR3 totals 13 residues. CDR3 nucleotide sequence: TGCGCCAGCAGCGCGGACCCCTACAATGAGCAGTTCTTC. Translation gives CASSADPYNEQFF. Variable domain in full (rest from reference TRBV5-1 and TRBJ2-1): KAGVTQTPRYLIKTRGQQVTLSCSPISGHRSVSWYQQTPGQGLQFLFEYFSETQRNKGNFPGRFSGRQFSNSRSEMNVSTLELGDSALYLCASSADPYNEQFFGPGTRLTVL.